Each of the 13 T cell receptor beta chains below was sequenced from the same sample in a study of PD-L1 blockade in urothelial cancer. Sequenced by immunoSEQ multiplex PCR; TCRdb stores in-frame clones only, minus some. The sample lists 70,000 to 75,000 clones; 85% to 90% were seen once. Sample: PBMCs, taken around atezolizumab (anti-PD-L1) treatment. These receptor sequences come from a man in his 60s with urothelial cancer.

The J gene is TRBJ2-3, the V gene TRBV7-3; D is unresolved. CDR3 length: 13 amino acids. Trimming took 2 bases from V and 5 from J, leaving 8 bases between them. The germline V gene encodes CDR1 SGHTA and CDR2 FQGTGA. CDR3 region: CASSLVVEDTQYF. The CDR3, as DNA: TGTGCCAGCAGCTTAGTAGTCGAAGATACGCAGTATTTT.

The V and J genes are TRBV5-4 and TRBJ1-1; D call uncertain. The CDR3 consists of 13 residues. Germline CDR1 SGHNT, CDR2 YYREEE (reference sequence). V lost 3 bases and J 5 bases, leaving 11 bases between the germline ends. The CDR3 spells CASSWVEETEAFF. The CDR3, as DNA: TGTGCCAGCAGCTGGGTGGAGGAAACTGAAGCTTTCTTT.

The chain carries TRBV5-1 and TRBJ1-3; tentatively, D is TRBD1 (5 bases). V lost 4 bases and J lost 0, with 8 bases in between. The CDR3 length is 14 residues. Looked up from germline, CDR1 is SGHRS and CDR2 is YFSETQ. The CDR3 is CASSGASSGNTIYF. The DNA of the CDR3 is TGCGCCAGCAGCGGGGCCAGCTCTGGAAACACCATATATTTT.

This clone was seen a handful of times. The gene calls are TRBV27 and TRBJ2-2; a weak D match, TRBD1 (6 bases). Germline CDR1 reads MNHEY; CDR2 reads SMNVEV (reference sequence). V lost 3 bases and J 0 bases, leaving 8 bases between the germline ends. The CDR3 runs 15 residues. CDR3 in amino acids: CASSLRGSNTGELFF. The DNA for the CDR3 is TGTGCCAGCAGTTTGAGGGGGTCGAACACCGGGGAGCTGTTTTTT.

The gene calls are TRBV4-1 and TRBJ2-7, with TRBD1 matching over 10 bases. Germline assignment: CDR1 MGHRA and CDR2 YSYEKL. CDR3 length equals 16 residues. V lost 1 base to trimming and J lost 6 bases; unmatched junction nucleotides: 9. DNA for the CDR3: TGCGCCAGCAGCCAAGTTATGGGGACAGGGGATGGCGAGCAGTACTTC. The encoded protein is CASSQVMGTGDGEQYF.

The chain carries TRBV7-9 and TRBJ2-1; D uncertain. The CDR3 loop spans 13 amino acids. Germline V gives CDR1 SEHNR, CDR2 FQNEAQ (reference sequence). The V gene lost 0 bases and the J gene lost 6 bases, with 6 bases spanning the gap. CDR3 protein: CASSLAGFNEQFF. The CDR3 nucleotides read TGTGCCAGCAGCTTAGCCGGGTTCAATGAGCAGTTCTTC.

The J gene is TRBJ2-3, the V gene TRBV5-1; 9 positions agree with TRBD1. CDR1 is SGHRS, CDR2 YFSETQ, per germline. This CDR3 has 16 amino acids. V lost 4 bases, J lost 2 bases, and 8 bases stayed unmatched. The CDR3 bases are TGCGCCAGCAGCCGAGACGGGACAGGGATCACAGATACGCAGTATTTT. It codes for CASSRDGTGITDTQYF.

This chain uses TRBV6-5 with TRBJ1-6; D may be TRBD1 (6 bases). The CDR3 totals 13 residues. The V gene lost 6 bases and the J gene lost 9 bases, with 12 bases spanning the gap. CDR1 MNHEY and CDR2 SVGAGI come from the germline V gene. CDR3 sequence reads: CASSTGNPSPLHF. In nucleotides, the CDR3 is TGTGCCAGCAGCACAGGGAACCCTTCACCCCTCCACTTT.

This chain joins TRBV28 and TRBJ2-2; D remains unclear. Germline CDR1 reads MDHEN; CDR2 reads SYDVKM. With 6 bases removed from V and 2 bases from J, the gap between germline ends came to 7 bases. The CDR3 contains 13 residues. The chain's CDR3 is CASSPVNTGELFF. In nucleotides, the CDR3 is TGTGCCAGCAGCCCAGTAAACACCGGGGAGCTGTTTTTT.

The chain uses TRBV10-3 and TRBJ1-2; 7 bases line up with TRBD1. From germline, CDR1 is ENHRY and CDR2 SYGVKD. Unmatched junction bases numbered 10, after V lost 6 bases and J lost 3 bases. The CDR3 has 15 residues. The CDR3 region has the DNA TGTGCCATCAGGGGGAAGACAGGGTCGGACTATGGCTACACCTTC. This gives the protein CAIRGKTGSDYGYTF.

This clone is a singleton in its sample. This chain joins TRBV11-3 and TRBJ2-1, with 11 positions matching TRBD2. J lost 13 bases, V lost 1 base, and 18 bases had no gene match. Germline lookup yields CDR1 SGHNT and CDR2 YENEEA. This CDR3 is 18 amino acids long. CDR3 coding DNA: TGTGCCAGCAGCTTAGCGCACAGGGACGGACTAGCGGGCTGTGGACAGTTCTTC. It translates to CASSLAHRDGLAGCGQFF.

V usage is TRBV18 and J usage is TRBJ2-7; TRBD1 aligns across 10 bases. Germline CDR1 reads KGHSH; CDR2 reads LQKENI. The trim removed 6 bases at V and 2 bases at J, leaving 7 bases unmatched. The CDR3 sequence is 15 residues long. CDR3 in DNA: TGTGCCAGCTCGATAGGCGGGACAGGGGCCTACGAGCAGTACTTC. This encodes CASSIGGTGAYEQYF.

This chain joins TRBV30 and TRBJ2-2; D possibly corresponds to TRBD1 (5 bases). The germline V gene encodes CDR1 GTSNPN and CDR2 SVGIG (reference sequence). This CDR3 spans 13 amino acids. V lost 0 bases to trimming and J lost 7 bases, with 9 bases between them. CDR3 bases: TGTGCCTGGAGTGTACAGGTGGGCGGGGAGCTGTTTTTT. This codes for CAWSVQVGGELFF.